This TCR beta chain was sequenced during a study of T cell responses to AZD1222 COVID-19 vaccine. Study-level information: Samples with a second dose at about 4 or about 12 weeks were pooled together.

The study's findings and limits: The donor group comprised mostly white British people and more females; the analysis possibly underestimated clonal diversity. Repertoire sampling happened only post peak T cell response. At study baseline, merely more than 5 AZD1222 recipients were seropositive.

Deletions cut 7 bases from V and 4 bases from J, with 10 bases between. The length of the CDR3 is 12 residues. Germline V gene lookup returns CDR1 LGHNA and CDR2 YNFKEQ. Repertoires were generated with immunoSEQ multiplex PCR, while TCRdb's copy carries only in-frame clones and drops some. Of about 97,000 clones detected, 85% to 90% appear once; the ten largest clones hold 7.5%. As for this clone: The target antigen is unknown.

The genes are TRBV4-2 and TRBJ1-1; unclear D gene. Sequenced here: peripheral blood, sampled on day 0 of AZD1222 vaccination. The clonotype was recovered from an adult in good health. CDR3 in DNA: TGTGCCAGCACCCTGAGGGTCACTGAAGCTTTCTTT. Protein: CASTLRVTEAFF.